Here is one T cell receptor beta chain with its context. Its antigen is unknown. The data derive from a study of T cells after yellow fever vaccination. The study's findings and limits: Highly abundant clonotypes carried over from the bulk population could end up in FACS-sorted repertoires as contaminants.

TCRdb ran MiXCR on the 5' RACE reads and lists one entry per CDR3 protein. The data show roughly 500,000 distinct CDR3 sequences, with over 15% seen just once and roughly an eighth held by the top ten. The starting material was PBMCs, obtained 15 days after the yellow fever booster vaccination. This TCR was sampled from a man aged 25-45 years who received the YFV17D yellow fever vaccine.

The CDR3 loop is CASTGLSNEQFF. The CDR3 nucleotides are TGTGCCAGCACGGGACTTTCGAATGAGCAGTTCTTC. The chain has TRBV5-6 and TRBJ2-1, with a possible D match to TRBD2 (6 bases). V was clipped by 6 bases and J by 7 bases, with 11 bases between them. CDR3 length: 12 amino acids. CDR1 and CDR2 (germline): SGHDT, YYEEEE.